These 21 T cell receptor beta chains were sequenced from one sample in a study of cytomegalovirus exposure and HLA in healthy donors (dated by TCRdb to about 2017). The library was generated by the immunoSEQ multiplex PCR assay. What TCRdb holds here is the immuneACCESS table cut down to in-frame rearrangements. Part of the clones is not present; checked against another copy, under half of the missing clones reflect an unresolved V gene, and the others are unexplained. Within this sample are about 95,000 clones, with 85% of them counted one time only. The biggest ten clones account for 20% to 25% of the sample. The material sequenced was PBMCs. The source is a man aged 18 to 29 in good health and CMV-seropositive.

The genes are TRBV18 and TRBJ2-7; D may be TRBD1 (5 bases). The V and J ends lost 6 bases and 1 base respectively, with 10 bases between them. Germline values: CDR1 KGHSH, CDR2 LQKENI. The CDR3 totals 13 residues. The DNA of the CDR3 is TGTGCCAGCTCCCGTGACAGTTCCTACGAGCAGTACTTC. Its protein product is CASSRDSSYEQYF.

V is TRBV5-4 and J is TRBJ2-3; D not certain. Germline CDR1 and CDR2: SGHNT and YYREEE (reference sequence). The V end lost 0 bases, the J end lost 4 bases, and 3 bases lay between the germline ends. The CDR3 has 12 amino acids. The CDR3 is CASSLVADTQYF. Written as DNA, the CDR3 is TGTGCCAGCAGCTTGGTAGCAGATACGCAGTATTTT.

The chain is built from TRBV9 and TRBJ1-1, with 9 bases that match TRBD1. The CDR3 totals 16 residues. In germline, CDR1 is SGDLS, CDR2 YYNGEE. V trimming: 4 bases; J trimming: 5 bases; junction bases outside the gene matches: 12. In DNA form, the CDR3 reads TGTGCCAGCAGCCACCAGGAGGGGACAGGGCGGACTGAAGCTTTCTTT. As protein: CASSHQEGTGRTEAFF.

The chain employs TRBV7-3 and TRBJ1-1, with D hard to call. Deletions cut 4 bases from V and 3 bases from J, with 9 bases between. The CDR3 runs 13 residues. CDR1 and CDR2 from the germline V gene are SGHTA and FQGTGA. The CDR3 bases are TGTGCCAGCAGCTCCCCCGGGGACACTGAAGCTTTCTTT. Protein product: CASSSPGDTEAFF.

V is TRBV10-2 and J is TRBJ2-5, with 9 positions matching TRBD2. V dropped 8 bases and J dropped 4; count of bases not matched to a gene: 14. Germline lookup yields CDR1 WSHSY and CDR2 SAAADI. This CDR3 region has 16 residues. CDR3 residues: CASAGYSGRRGETQYF. The DNA of the CDR3 is TGCGCCAGCGCGGGTTATAGCGGGAGAAGGGGAGAGACCCAGTACTTC.

The chain has TRBV27 and TRBJ1-3; D perhaps matches TRBD1 (5 bases). The CDR3 is 13 residues long. CDR1 is MNHEY, CDR2 SMNVEV, per germline (reference sequence). V was pared by 2 bases and J by 3 bases, with 5 bases between. The CDR3 bases are TGTGCCAGCAGTTTACAGGGTGGAAACACCATATATTTT. It specifies CASSLQGGNTIYF.

The rearrangement links TRBV30 to TRBJ2-3, with D possibly being TRBD2 (6 bases). V lost 3 bases, J lost 0 bases, and 10 bases lay in between. In germline, CDR1 is GTSNPN, CDR2 SVGIG (reference sequence). The CDR3 has 14 amino acids. DNA for the CDR3: TGTGCCTGGAGCCGGGACTTGAGCACAGATACGCAGTATTTT. It codes for CAWSRDLSTDTQYF.

The chain employs TRBV10-3 and TRBJ1-5, with TRBD1 matching over 7 bases. V lost 5 bases to trimming and J lost 4 bases; unmatched junction nucleotides: 14. CDR3 length: 17 amino acids. Germline-derived CDR1 and CDR2 are ENHRY and SYGVKD. CDR3 sequence: CAISSGTDQGDNQPQHF. CDR3 coding DNA: TGTGCCATCAGTTCCGGGACAGACCAAGGGGATAATCAGCCCCAGCATTTT.

The rearrangement uses TRBV19 and TRBJ2-7; 10 bases are shared with TRBD1. CDR3 length: 17 residues. Germline CDR1 and CDR2: LNHDA and SQIVND (reference sequence). V dropped 2 bases and J dropped 4; count of bases not matched to a gene: 11. CDR3 protein: CASSIKPSDRGGYEQYV. DNA of the CDR3: TGTGCCAGTAGTATAAAACCCTCGGACAGGGGGGGTTACGAGCAGTACGTC.

The chain is built from TRBV28 and TRBJ2-1; D is uncertain. Looked up from germline, CDR1 is MDHEN and CDR2 is SYDVKM. The V end was cut by 2 bases, the J end by 5 bases, with 13 bases between. This CDR3 contains 15 residues. This chain's CDR3 is CASSLVQTQNNEQFF. DNA for the CDR3: TGTGCCAGCAGTTTAGTACAGACGCAAAACAATGAGCAGTTCTTC.

This rearrangement joins TRBV29-1 to TRBJ2-7; D is perhaps TRBD1 (6 bases). There are 12 residues in the CDR3. In germline, CDR1 is SQVTM, CDR2 ANQGSEA. Trimming took 7 bases from V and 9 from J, leaving 19 bases between them. In nucleotides, the CDR3 is TGCAGCGGCATCGGACAGTCCTCTGGGCAGTACTTC. Protein: CSGIGQSSGQYF.

This clone was seen only once. The chain couples TRBV4-1 to TRBJ2-4, with D possibly TRBD1 on 6 matching bases. V lost 2 bases and J 2 bases, leaving 10 bases between the germline ends. This CDR3 is 15 amino acids long. Germline values: CDR1 MGHRA, CDR2 YSYEKL. This chain's CDR3 is CASSQPQGSKNIQYF. Here the CDR3 DNA reads TGCGCCAGCAGCCAACCACAGGGTTCCAAAAACATTCAGTACTTC.

This chain uses TRBV28 with TRBJ1-2; 9 bases map to TRBD1. The length of the CDR3 is 14 residues. Trimming took 2 bases from V and 8 from J; bases not matched to a gene: 6. Germline V gene data show CDR1 as MDHEN and CDR2 as SYDVKM. CDR3 nucleotides: TGTGCCAGCAGTTTAGCAGGGACAGGGAACGGCTACACCTTC. It translates to CASSLAGTGNGYTF.

The V call is TRBV5-1, the J call TRBJ2-2; 7 bases agree with TRBD2. J gave up 7 bases and V 0 bases, and 6 bases lay outside the gene matches. The CDR3 is 15 residues long. Germline values: CDR1 SGHRS, CDR2 YFSETQ. CDR3 in amino acids: CASSLAPGGIGELFF. CDR3 DNA: TGCGCCAGCAGCTTGGCACCGGGAGGTATCGGGGAGCTGTTTTTT. The whole variable domain, remainder taken from reference TRBV5-1 and TRBJ2-2, is KAGVTQTPRYLIKTRGQQVTLSCSPISGHRSVSWYQQTPGQGLQFLFEYFSETQRNKGNFPGRFSGRQFSNSRSEMNVSTLELGDSALYLCASSLAPGGIGELFFGEGSRLTVL.

V usage is TRBV27 and J usage is TRBJ1-2; TRBD1 agrees at 8 bases. Germline CDR1 reads MNHEY; CDR2 reads SMNVEV (reference sequence). This CDR3 region has 16 residues. Trimming at V came to 6 bases and at J to 3 bases, leaving 12 bases not matched to a gene. This CDR3 is CASSPTLLRGHYGYTF. The CDR3 nucleotides are TGTGCCAGCAGCCCAACCCTTCTCAGGGGGCACTATGGCTACACCTTC.

The chain has TRBV9 and TRBJ2-3; D uncertain. V lost 4 bases to trimming and J lost 5 bases, with 11 bases between them. The CDR3 is made up of 13 amino acids. Germline CDR1 is SGDLS and CDR2 is YYNGEE. The CDR3 DNA is TGTGCCAGCAGCTCCCAGATTGAAGATACGCAGTATTTT. Amino acids: CASSSQIEDTQYF.

The gene calls are TRBV28 and TRBJ2-4, with TRBD1 identical over 11 bases. The germline CDR1 and CDR2 sequences are MDHEN and SYDVKM. V trimming: 7 bases; J trimming: 0 bases; junction bases outside the gene matches: 11. The CDR3 covers 18 residues. CDR3 sequence reads: CASTPDRGRHLAKNIQYF. The CDR3 DNA reads as TGTGCCAGCACCCCGGACAGGGGGCGCCATCTAGCCAAAAACATTCAGTACTTC. Variable domain in full (rest from reference TRBV28 and TRBJ2-4): DVKVTQSSRYLVKRTGEKVFLECVQDMDHENMFWYRQDPGLGLRLIYFSYDVKMKEKGDIPEGYSVSREKKERFSLILESASTNQTSMYLCASTPDRGRHLAKNIQYFGAGTRLSVL.

The chain joins TRBV9 to TRBJ2-2; D might be TRBD1 (6 bases). The CDR3 runs 14 residues. The ends were cut back, 1 base at V and 6 bases at J, with 10 bases in the middle. CDR1 is SGDLS and CDR2 is YYNGEE in the germline V gene. This CDR3 reads CASSVSGVAGELFF. DNA for the CDR3: TGTGCCAGCAGCGTATCAGGGGTTGCCGGGGAGCTGTTTTTT.

The chain employs TRBV27 and TRBJ1-1; 7 bases are a match to TRBD1. CDR3 size: 13 residues. The V gene end was trimmed by 7 bases and the J gene end by 4 bases; junction bases not matched to a gene: 6. Germline lookup yields CDR1 MNHEY and CDR2 SMNVEV (reference sequence). CDR3 sequence reads: CASTPQGGTEAFF. Written as DNA, the CDR3 is TGTGCCAGCACTCCTCAGGGGGGCACTGAAGCTTTCTTT.

This rearrangement joins TRBV13 to TRBJ2-3; 7 bases fit TRBD1. The V and J ends lost 2 bases and 3 bases, in that order; junction bases with no gene match: 5. Germline V CDR1 and CDR2: PRHDT, FYEKMQ (reference sequence). This CDR3 is built from 15 residues. The CDR3 spells CASSLRQGVTDTQYF. The CDR3 DNA reads TGTGCCAGCAGCTTAAGACAGGGTGTAACAGATACGCAGTATTTT.

The chain recombines TRBV6-5 with TRBJ2-6, with unresolved D. This CDR3 spans 15 amino acids. The germline V and J ends were trimmed by 6 bases and 1 base, with 10 bases remaining between them. Looked up from germline, CDR1 is MNHEY and CDR2 is SVGAGI. Here the CDR3 reads CASSYALSGANVLTF. Here the CDR3 DNA reads TGTGCCAGCAGCTACGCCCTATCTGGGGCCAACGTCCTGACTTTC.